Given below is one T cell receptor beta chain in context. Original processing notes: Reference gene primer amplification gave nucleated cell count estimates. Profiling relied on immunoSEQ multiplex PCR, and the TCRdb table lists in-frame clones only, not all of them. V, J and clone size derive from that table, while D and trimming were established from the DNA sequence. Of roughly 200,000 clones in the sample, 80% to 90% were seen once. The data derive from a study of blood T cell repertoires in COVID-19. Study-wide context: From the United States, Italy and Spain came samples of acute and convalescent COVID-19. The analysed material was cDNA or gDNA that came from T cells, B-cell-depleted T cells, or PBMCs.

CDR1 MDHEN and CDR2 SYDVKM come from the germline V gene. This CDR3 has 16 amino acids. V lost 3 bases to trimming and J lost 0 bases, with 12 bases between them. The clonotype was recovered from a human donor in a cohort sampled during active COVID-19. Sequencing input: peripheral blood. The chain combines TRBV28 with TRBJ2-4; D is perhaps TRBD2 (5 bases). Here the CDR3 reads CASSFEGELAKNIQYF. The DNA for the CDR3 is TGTGCCAGCAGTTTCGAGGGAGAGCTAGCCAAAAACATTCAGTACTTC.